This passage covers 27 T cell receptor beta chains from one sample sequenced in a study of shared clonotypes between healthy human individuals. Sequencing used immunoSEQ multiplex PCR; TCRdb keeps in-frame clones, though not all of them. The table includes about 2.4 million clones, just over 90% detected once. The sequenced sample was naive CD4+ T cells sorted from blood. Noted subset: CD45RA+ positively selected. These receptors were taken from a young man in good health.

The chain links TRBV25-1 to TRBJ2-1; tentatively, D is TRBD1 (6 bases). Germline-derived CDR1 and CDR2 are MGHDK and SYGVNS. CDR3 length equals 15 residues. Trimming removed 3 bases from V and 4 bases from J, with 13 bases in between. The CDR3: CASSDSWTAYNEQFF. The CDR3 bases are TGTGCCAGCAGTGACTCCTGGACAGCTTACAATGAGCAGTTCTTC.

J is TRBJ2-7 and V is TRBV12-2. TRBV12-2 is an annotated pseudogene. There are 14 residues in the CDR3. The CDR3 sequence is CASRPWSDPYEQYF. The CDR3 DNA sequence: TGTGCAAGTCGCCCCTGGTCCGACCCCTACGAGCAGTACTTC.

This chain uses TRBV7-9 with TRBJ2-1; a weak D match, TRBD1 (7 bases). Germline CDR1 and CDR2: SEHNR and FQNEAQ (reference sequence). V was cut by 2 bases and J by 4 bases, with 18 bases left in between. The CDR3 is made up of 17 amino acids. CDR3 nucleotide sequence: TGTGCCAGCAGCTTACCACCTGCGGGGACAGCATACAATGAGCAGTTCTTC. This encodes CASSLPPAGTAYNEQFF. The whole variable domain, filled in from reference TRBV7-9 and TRBJ2-1, reads DTGVSQNPRHKITKRGQNVTFRCDPISEHNRLYWYRQTLGQGPEFLTYFQNEAQLEKSRLLSDRFSAERPKGSFSTLEIQRTEQGDSAMYLCASSLPPAGTAYNEQFFGPGTRLTVL.

V is TRBV5-1 and J is TRBJ2-3; tentative D call: TRBD2 (7 bases). Trimming cost V 0 bases and J 5 bases, with 16 bases left between them. Germline CDR1 and CDR2: SGHRS and YFSETQ. The CDR3 runs 16 residues. The CDR3 loop reads CASSLASVGGRDTQYF. CDR3 bases: TGCGCCAGCAGCTTGGCCTCTGTGGGGGGGCGAGATACGCAGTATTTT.

V usage is TRBV30 and J usage is TRBJ1-6; TRBD1 might be the D (6 bases). This CDR3 has 17 residues. Germline CDR1 is GTSNPN and CDR2 is SVGIG (reference sequence). V dropped 6 bases and J dropped 7 bases, with 25 bases sitting between them. In nucleotides, the CDR3 is TGTGCCTGCCCCCGTGGGGGCACCCAAAGGACGAATTCACCCCTCCACTTT. Protein product: CACPRGGTQRTNSPLHF.

The V gene is TRBV7-2, the J gene TRBJ2-3; TRBD2 matches 12 bases. This CDR3 has 14 residues. The ends lost 5 bases at V and 12 bases at J; junction bases unmatched: 9. Germline CDR1 is SGHTA and CDR2 is FQGNSA. CDR3 DNA: TGTGCCAGCAGCGCCGGACTAGCGGGGCCCTACCAGTATTTT. Its protein is CASSAGLAGPYQYF. Full variable domain (rest looked up from reference TRBV7-2 and TRBJ2-3): GAGVSQSPSNKVTEKGKDVELRCDPISGHTALYWYRQSLGQGLEFLIYFQGNSAPDKSGLPSDRFSAERTGGSVSTLTIQRTQQEDSAVYLCASSAGLAGPYQYFGPGTRLTVL.

The V gene is TRBV6-1, the J gene TRBJ2-2, with 8 bases lining up with TRBD1. This CDR3 comprises 16 residues. CDR1 and CDR2 (germline): MNHNS, SASEGT. Germline trimming cut 4 bases from V and 5 bases from J; bases unmatched to any gene: 9. As DNA, the CDR3 is TGTGCCAGCAGTGTAACCGGACAGGGACCGACCGGGGAGCTGTTTTTT. Its protein product is CASSVTGQGPTGELFF.

The chain uses TRBV14 and TRBJ1-1; possibly TRBD1 for D (5 bases). Looked up from germline, CDR1 is SGHDN and CDR2 is FVKESK. The V gene lost 0 bases and the J gene lost 9 bases, with 8 bases spanning the gap. The CDR3 is made up of 12 amino acids. The CDR3 reads CASSQDRDKAFF. The CDR3 nucleotides are TGTGCCAGCAGCCAAGACAGGGATAAAGCTTTCTTT.

This chain links TRBV6-6 with TRBJ1-6; D unresolved. This CDR3 comprises 16 residues. Germline CDR1 reads MNHNY; CDR2 reads SVGAGI (reference sequence). V was clipped by 6 bases and J by 5 bases, with 17 bases between them. CDR3 protein: CASRVDLTIDNSPLHF. The CDR3 nucleotides are TGTGCCAGCAGGGTCGATCTGACCATTGATAATTCACCCCTCCACTTT.

The V call is TRBV5-1, the J call TRBJ2-1; 9 bases are shared with TRBD2. V shed 3 bases, J shed 6 bases, and the junction held 7 bases outside the gene matches. The germline CDR1 and CDR2 sequences are SGHRS and YFSETQ. CDR3 length: 15 amino acids. The DNA for the CDR3 is TGCGCCAGCAGCTATTTTAGCGGGAGAGGCAATGAGCAGTTCTTC. Its protein product is CASSYFSGRGNEQFF.

The chain joins TRBV19 to TRBJ2-7; the D is unclear. V gave up 5 bases and J gave up 1 base, with 12 bases separating them. This CDR3 region has 14 residues. CDR1 and CDR2 (germline): LNHDA, SQIVND (reference sequence). CDR3: CASSGAGPSYEQYF. The CDR3 DNA is TGTGCCAGTAGTGGTGCAGGACCTTCCTACGAGCAGTACTTC.

The chain has TRBV7-9 and TRBJ1-6; D unclear. CDR1 is SEHNR and CDR2 is FQNEAQ in the germline V gene (reference sequence). V dropped 5 bases and J dropped 8 bases, with 7 bases sitting between them. The CDR3 spans 12 residues. This chain's CDR3 is CASSPEDSPLHF. The CDR3 nucleotides are TGTGCCAGCAGCCCCGAGGATTCACCCCTCCACTTT.

The chain combines TRBV10-3 with TRBJ2-2; D unresolved. The ends were cut back, 1 base at V and 4 bases at J, with 4 bases in the middle. CDR1 and CDR2 (germline): ENHRY, SYGVKD. This CDR3 region has 13 residues. CDR3 loop: CAISELSTGELFF. CDR3 DNA: TGTGCCATCAGTGAGTTGAGCACCGGGGAGCTGTTTTTT.

V is TRBV5-1 and J is TRBJ2-7; D is uncertain. CDR1 is SGHRS and CDR2 is YFSETQ in the germline V gene. Trimming pared 2 bases from V and 6 bases from J, leaving 6 bases between. The CDR3 is 11 residues long. The CDR3 loop reads CASSLRSEQYF. CDR3 DNA: TGCGCCAGCAGCTTAAGGAGCGAGCAGTACTTC.

This clone turned up a few times. CDR3 sequence (DNA): TGCAGCGTTTTACGGGACACTGAAGCTTTCTTT. Translated, it gives CSVLRDTEAFF. The chain couples TRBV29-1 to TRBJ1-1; D not resolved. CDR1 and CDR2 from the germline V gene are SQVTM and ANQGSEA. V dropped 5 bases and J dropped 3 bases, with 7 bases sitting between them. CDR3 length: 11 residues.

The CDR3 loop is CAIGTFNEQFF. CDR3 coding DNA: TGTGCCATTGGGACTTTCAATGAGCAGTTCTTC. The V and J genes are TRBV10-3 and TRBJ2-1; tentatively, D is TRBD2 (6 bases). Trimming removed 9 bases from V and 6 bases from J, with 9 bases in between. The CDR3 loop spans 11 amino acids. Germline-derived CDR1 and CDR2 are ENHRY and SYGVKD.

This chain joins TRBV18 and TRBJ2-3; TRBD1 aligns across 7 bases. The CDR3 is made up of 19 amino acids. V shed 6 bases, J shed 4 bases, and the junction held 22 bases outside the gene matches. Per the germline V gene, CDR1 is KGHSH and CDR2 is LQKENI. The CDR3: CASSPKLGTQGKVADTQYF. CDR3 coding DNA: TGTGCCAGCTCCCCCAAACTCGGAACACAGGGGAAGGTCGCAGATACGCAGTATTTT.

This chain links TRBV9 with TRBJ2-7; D gene uncertain. V lost 0 bases and J lost 3, with 10 bases in between. The CDR3 loop spans 14 amino acids. Germline V lookup: CDR1 SGDLS, CDR2 YYNGEE. The CDR3 bases are TGTGCCAGCAGCGTAGGACCGAGAGTCTACGAGCAGTACTTC. This gives the protein CASSVGPRVYEQYF.

The chain combines TRBV30 with TRBJ2-7; perhaps D is TRBD1 or TRBD2 (5 bases each). CDR1 GTSNPN and CDR2 SVGIG come from the germline V gene (reference sequence). Trimming stripped 2 bases from V and 2 bases from J, with 10 bases between. The length of the CDR3 is 13 residues. DNA of the CDR3: TGTGCCTGGAGTACCGGGACCGCCTACGAGCAGTACTTC. This sequence encodes CAWSTGTAYEQYF.

The V gene is TRBV19, the J gene TRBJ1-1; 10 bases map to TRBD1. Germline trimming cut 5 bases from V and 4 bases from J; bases unmatched to any gene: 10. The germline CDR1 and CDR2 sequences are LNHDA and SQIVND (reference sequence). The CDR3 is 16 residues long. CDR3 amino acids: CASSYGQGVRGTEAFF. CDR3 coding DNA: TGTGCCAGTAGTTACGGACAGGGGGTTAGAGGCACTGAAGCTTTCTTT.

The CDR3 loop is CASSTTSGGLEQYF. CDR3 DNA: TGTGCCAGCAGCACGACTAGCGGGGGGCTCGAGCAGTACTTC. The J gene is TRBJ2-7, the V gene TRBV11-2; 13 nucleotides align to TRBD2. Trimming took 5 bases from V and 6 from J; bases not matched to a gene: 4. Per germline, CDR1 SGHAT and CDR2 FQNNGV. The CDR3 is 14 amino acids.

The V call is TRBV4-3, the J call TRBJ1-1, with D perhaps matching TRBD1 (5 bases). CDR3 length: 17 amino acids. The germline V gene has CDR1 LGHNA and CDR2 YSLEER. The V end was cut by 0 bases, the J end by 0 bases, with 14 bases between. In nucleotides, the CDR3 is TGCGCCAGCAGCCAAGACGGAGGCAGGGTCATGAACACTGAAGCTTTCTTT. Protein sequence: CASSQDGGRVMNTEAFF.

V and J are TRBV28 and TRBJ2-5; D is perhaps TRBD1 or TRBD2 (5 bases each). V was clipped by 3 bases and J by 5 bases, with 13 bases between them. The CDR3 has 14 amino acids. CDR1 and CDR2 (germline): MDHEN, SYDVKM. The CDR3 coding sequence is TGTGCCAGCAGTTTTCGGCAGGGAGACGAGACCCAGTACTTC. Its translation: CASSFRQGDETQYF. The variable domain in full, with the rest retrieved from reference TRBV28 and TRBJ2-5, is DVKVTQSSRYLVKRTGEKVFLECVQDMDHENMFWYRQDPGLGLRLIYFSYDVKMKEKGDIPEGYSVSREKKERFSLILESASTNQTSMYLCASSFRQGDETQYFGPGTRLLVL.

This clone was detected once. The chain carries TRBV30 and TRBJ2-3; D uncertain. Trimming took off 2 bases at V and 6 bases at J, with 6 bases between the two ends. CDR3 length equals 11 residues. CDR1 GTSNPN and CDR2 SVGIG come from the germline V gene (reference sequence). The CDR3 nucleotides read TGTGCCTGGAGTCGCGTGGATACGCAGTATTTT. Residues: CAWSRVDTQYF.

The chain uses TRBV5-4 and TRBJ1-2; D gene uncertain. Trimming pared 3 bases from V and 6 bases from J, leaving 6 bases between. The germline gives CDR1 SGHNT, CDR2 YYREEE (reference sequence). The CDR3 has 11 amino acids. The CDR3: CASSSDDGYTF. In nucleotides, the CDR3 is TGTGCCAGCAGCTCCGACGATGGCTACACCTTC.

The rearrangement joins TRBV5-1 to TRBJ2-3; D tentatively fits TRBD1 or TRBD2 (5 bases each). From germline, CDR1 is SGHRS and CDR2 YFSETQ. The CDR3 is 12 amino acids. Trimming pared 8 bases from V and 5 bases from J, leaving 12 bases between. CDR3 coding DNA: TGCGCCAGTTCGGGGCCGGGAGATACGCAGTATTTT. Residues: CASSGPGDTQYF.

The chain combines TRBV19 with TRBJ2-5, with D perhaps TRBD2 (6 bases). This CDR3 comprises 16 residues. The V gene lost 5 bases and the J gene lost 2 bases, with 18 bases spanning the gap. Germline V gene lookup returns CDR1 LNHDA and CDR2 SQIVND (reference sequence). CDR3 sequence reads: CASSLLGMGGQETQYF. CDR3 bases: TGTGCCAGTAGTCTACTCGGTATGGGGGGACAAGAGACCCAGTACTTC.